The 22 T cell receptor beta chains below come from one sample, sequenced in a study of long-term antiretroviral therapy in people with HIV (dated by TCRdb to the early 2020s). The immunoSEQ hsTCRB v3.0 assay was used at survey level resolution to sequence the TRB variable region. As stored in TCRdb, this immuneACCESS dataset retains in-frame rearrangements with V and J assigned. A fraction of the clones does not appear; measured against another copy, unresolved V genes explain less than half of the discrepancy, and the remainder lacks a known reason. The table for this sample lists around 29,000 clones; nearly 95% of them were counted only once. In total, the top ten clones hold roughly 6.7% of the sample. This specimen consisted of unsorted PBMCs, obtained approximately 6.3 years after starting antiretroviral therapy. All receptors derive from a woman aged 40 to 50 with HIV.

This chain uses TRBV7-9 with TRBJ1-1; D gene ambiguous. The CDR3 contains 11 residues. Between the trimmed V and J ends, which lost 8 bases and 0 bases, there was a span of 4 bases. Germline assignment: CDR1 SEHNR and CDR2 FQNEAQ (reference sequence). The CDR3 reads CASRMNTEAFF. In nucleotides, the CDR3 is TGTGCCAGCCGAATGAACACTGAAGCTTTCTTT.

V is TRBV5-6 and J is TRBJ1-2, with 8 bases lining up with TRBD1. V shed 0 bases and J 2 bases; nucleotides not matched to a gene: 6. Germline CDR1 is SGHDT and CDR2 is YYEEEE. The CDR3 loop spans 16 amino acids. This chain's CDR3 is CASSLGTGSSNYGYTF. The CDR3 DNA follows: TGTGCCAGCAGCTTGGGGACAGGGTCCTCAAACTATGGCTACACCTTC.

The chain uses TRBV2 and TRBJ1-1; a weak D match, TRBD1 (5 bases). Trimming pared 6 bases from V and 0 bases from J, leaving 8 bases between. Germline assignment: CDR1 SNHLY and CDR2 FYNNEI. This CDR3 contains 13 residues. CDR3 protein: CASRTEMNTEAFF. The CDR3, as DNA: TGTGCCAGCAGGACAGAAATGAACACTGAAGCTTTCTTT.

This rearrangement joins TRBV7-2 to TRBJ2-7; no clear D. Trimming left V 5 bases short and J 2 bases short, with 10 bases between. CDR1 is SGHTA, CDR2 FQGNSA, per germline. This CDR3 has 13 residues. The CDR3 spells CASSQQRTYEQYF. The CDR3, as DNA: TGTGCCAGCAGCCAGCAACGGACCTACGAGCAGTACTTC.

DNA for the CDR3: TGTGCCTGGAGTCAACAGAACTCCAATCAGCCCCAGCATTTT. Its translation: CAWSQQNSNQPQHF. The J gene is TRBJ1-5, the V gene TRBV30; no clear D gene. From germline, CDR1 is GTSNPN and CDR2 SVGIG (reference sequence). V was trimmed by 2 bases and J by 3 bases, leaving 11 bases between them. The CDR3 is made up of 14 amino acids.

The chain carries TRBV5-1 and TRBJ1-1, with D hard to call. V gave up 2 bases and J gave up 0 bases, with 5 bases separating them. The CDR3 spans 13 residues. Germline V gene lookup returns CDR1 SGHRS and CDR2 YFSETQ. The CDR3 sequence: CASSLQLNTEAFF. Written as DNA, the CDR3 is TGCGCCAGCAGCTTACAGCTGAACACTGAAGCTTTCTTT.

This clone showed up just once. The CDR3 DNA sequence: TGCAGCGTCCTCCTAGGGACTAGGTACAATGAGCAGTTCTTC. Its translation is CSVLLGTRYNEQFF. The chain employs TRBV29-1 and TRBJ2-1, with TRBD2 identical over 8 bases. V gave up 6 bases and J gave up 4 bases; unmatched junction bases: 8. CDR3 size: 14 residues. Germline loops: CDR1 SQVTM, CDR2 ANQGSEA.

The V call is TRBV19, the J call TRBJ1-3; unclear D gene. V dropped 5 bases and J dropped 16 bases, with 15 bases sitting between them. This CDR3 spans 11 amino acids. From germline, CDR1 is LNHDA and CDR2 SQIVND (reference sequence). CDR3 bases: TGTGCCAGTAGTTTCGGACCAACGGGGTATTTT. This sequence encodes CASSFGPTGYF.

The CDR3 sequence is CASSVGLQQETQYF. The CDR3 bases are TGTGCCAGCAGCGTAGGTCTACAGCAAGAGACCCAGTACTTC. The chain is built from TRBV9 and TRBJ2-5; no firm D call. In germline, CDR1 is SGDLS, CDR2 YYNGEE. The CDR3 loop spans 14 amino acids. Trimming stripped 0 bases from V and 2 bases from J, with 8 bases between.

The CDR3 DNA sequence: TGCGCCAGCAGCCAAGGGGGTGTGGGGACCTTGAACTATGGCTACACCTTC. It is translated as CASSQGGVGTLNYGYTF. The genes are TRBV4-3 and TRBJ1-2; TRBD1 might be the D (5 bases). Per germline, CDR1 LGHNA and CDR2 YSLEER. The CDR3 spans 17 residues. V was cut by 1 base and J by 2 bases, with 17 bases left in between.

The chain links TRBV7-9 to TRBJ2-3; a possible D gene is TRBD2 (6 bases). Germline lookup yields CDR1 SEHNR and CDR2 FQNEAQ (reference sequence). V was shortened by 3 bases and J by 2 bases, with 9 bases between the two germline ends. The CDR3 contains 14 residues. The CDR3 reads CASSLGTHTDTQYF. For the CDR3, the DNA is TGTGCCAGCAGCTTGGGGACTCACACAGATACGCAGTATTTT.

The chain has TRBV4-1 and TRBJ1-1; D is ambiguous. The CDR3 is made up of 16 amino acids. Trimming removed 4 bases from V and 4 bases from J, with 19 bases in between. Germline lookup yields CDR1 MGHRA and CDR2 YSYEKL. This chain's CDR3 is CASSLAPRARATEAFF. The CDR3 DNA reads TGCGCCAGCAGCCTGGCCCCAAGGGCGAGGGCCACTGAAGCTTTCTTT.

The chain is built from TRBV6-6 and TRBJ2-3, with 12 bases aligning to TRBD1. The CDR3 extends over 14 amino acids. Looked up from germline, CDR1 is MNHNY and CDR2 is SVGAGI (reference sequence). Trimming cost V 5 bases and J 4 bases; bases outside gene matches: 1. The CDR3 nucleotides are TGTGCCAGCAGTGGGACAGGGGGCGCAGATACGCAGTATTTT. Translating it yields CASSGTGGADTQYF.

The rearrangement uses TRBV7-8 and TRBJ2-1; tentatively, D is TRBD1 or TRBD2 (6 bases each). Germline V gives CDR1 SGHVS, CDR2 FQNEAQ. V was trimmed by 6 bases and J by 0 bases, leaving 18 bases between them. The CDR3 has 17 amino acids. CDR3 sequence: CASSPGDFRSSYNEQFF. DNA for the CDR3: TGTGCCAGCAGTCCAGGGGACTTCAGAAGCTCCTACAATGAGCAGTTCTTC.

The rearrangement joins TRBV25-1 to TRBJ1-1, with 8 bases matching TRBD1. V was pared by 4 bases and J by 1 base, with 8 bases of the junction left unmatched. This CDR3 contains 16 residues. In germline, CDR1 is MGHDK, CDR2 SYGVNS. Written as DNA, the CDR3 is TGTGCCAGCAGTGCCCTGGGGACAGGACCGAACACTGAAGCTTTCTTT. This gives the protein CASSALGTGPNTEAFF. Supplemented by reference TRBV25-1 and TRBJ1-1, the full variable domain reads EADIYQTPRYLVIGTGKKITLECSQTMGHDKMYWYQQDPGMELHLIHYSYGVNSTEKGDLSSESTVSRIRTEHFPLTLESARPSHTSQYLCASSALGTGPNTEAFFGQGTRLTVV.

The rearrangement links TRBV5-1 to TRBJ2-3; D possibly corresponds to TRBD2 (5 bases). CDR1 SGHRS and CDR2 YFSETQ come from the germline V gene. V lost 4 bases and J 6 bases, leaving 18 bases between the germline ends. This CDR3 is 15 amino acids long. Here the CDR3 DNA reads TGCGCCAGCAGCCCGGTTAAGGGAGTGAGTGATACGCAGTATTTT. Its translation is CASSPVKGVSDTQYF.

The CDR3 loop is CASSQTPGPSYEQYF. CDR3 coding DNA: TGCGCCAGCAGCCAAACTCCGGGACCCTCCTACGAGCAGTACTTC. V and J are TRBV4-1 and TRBJ2-7, with D possibly called TRBD1 or TRBD2 (5 bases each). V shed 2 bases and J shed 0 bases, with 11 bases lying between them. CDR3 size: 15 residues. Germline V gene sequence: CDR1 MGHRA, CDR2 YSYEKL.

This chain uses TRBV7-9 with TRBJ2-1; the D call may be TRBD1 or TRBD2 (6 bases each). The CDR3 totals 14 residues. CDR1 SEHNR and CDR2 FQNEAQ come from the germline V gene (reference sequence). V was shortened by 1 base and J by 9 bases, with 13 bases between the two germline ends. The CDR3 loop is CASSLGGAPLEQFF. DNA for the CDR3: TGTGCCAGCAGCTTAGGGGGGGCCCCCCTTGAGCAGTTCTTC.

This rearrangement joins TRBV7-2 to TRBJ1-2; TRBD1 aligns across 8 bases. This CDR3 contains 15 residues. The germline CDR1 and CDR2 sequences are SGHTA and FQGNSA. Germline trimming cut 1 base from V and 0 bases from J; bases unmatched to any gene: 1. The CDR3 reads CASSLDRGANYGYTF. CDR3 in DNA: TGTGCCAGCAGCTTAGACAGGGGGGCTAACTATGGCTACACCTTC.

The chain uses TRBV7-2 and TRBJ2-3, with 8 bases matching TRBD2. J lost 5 bases, V lost 0 bases, and 7 bases had no gene match. Per germline, CDR1 SGHTA and CDR2 FQGNSA. CDR3 size: 16 residues. Here the CDR3 DNA reads TGTGCCAGCAGCTTAGCGCCAGCGGGGGTAGGAGATACGCAGTATTTT. The encoded protein is CASSLAPAGVGDTQYF. Variable domain in full (rest from reference TRBV7-2 and TRBJ2-3): GAGVSQSPSNKVTEKGKDVELRCDPISGHTALYWYRQSLGQGLEFLIYFQGNSAPDKSGLPSDRFSAERTGGSVSTLTIQRTQQEDSAVYLCASSLAPAGVGDTQYFGPGTRLTVL.

V gene TRBV12-5 combines with J gene TRBJ2-5; 7 bases line up with TRBD1. Germline CDR1 and CDR2: LGHNT and FRNRAP. The CDR3 is made up of 15 amino acids. Trimming removed 3 bases from V and 5 bases from J; junction bases left unmatched: 9. CDR3 residues: CASGLHRGVVETQYF. In nucleotides, the CDR3 is TGTGCTAGTGGTTTACACAGGGGAGTTGTGGAGACCCAGTACTTC.

V and J are TRBV18 and TRBJ1-2, with D uncertain. The V gene lost 2 bases and the J gene lost 1 base, with 8 bases spanning the gap. In germline, CDR1 is KGHSH, CDR2 LQKENI. CDR3 size: 14 residues. CDR3 DNA: TGTGCCAGCTCACCAGAGACGGTTAACTATGGCTACACCTTC. Amino acid sequence: CASSPETVNYGYTF.